This entry describes one T cell receptor (beta chain). Its antigen remains unidentified. The data were obtained in a study of cytomegalovirus exposure and HLA in healthy donors. Whole-study findings and limits: Specific recognition of CMV antigens was confirmed in vitro for a few chains (all CMV-associated). The study recorded about 160 TCR beta chains that were cytomegalovirus-associated.

Trimming took off 6 bases at V and 3 bases at J, with 14 bases between the two ends. The length of the CDR3 is 15 residues. The germline V gene encodes CDR1 MNHNY and CDR2 SVGAGI (reference sequence). The data were produced by immunoSEQ multiplex PCR, yet TCRdb's version contains in-frame clones alone and is incomplete. The sample contains roughly 150,000 clones, 85% of which appear only once. The sequence came from a man aged 30-40 years in good health and CMV-seropositive. Sequenced material: PBMCs. The chain carries TRBV6-6 and TRBJ2-2, with D perhaps matching TRBD2 (7 bases). The CDR3 nucleotides read TGTGCCAGCAGCCTTGCGGGGGCCCACACCGGGGAGCTGTTTTTT. As protein: CASSLAGAHTGELFF.